The clone carrying this T cell receptor (beta chain) was counted only a few times. Trimming removed 6 bases at V and 3 bases at J, with 15 bases between. CDR3 size: 15 residues. Germline loops: CDR1 MNHEY, CDR2 SVGAGI. Repertoires were generated with immunoSEQ multiplex PCR, while TCRdb's copy carries only in-frame clones and drops some. In the table there are 100,000 to 150,000 clones, 80% to 90% of which are singletons. The data originate from a study of T cells in localized non-small cell lung cancer. The sequenced sample was peripheral blood, obtained before any cancer treatment. The receptor's source is an older female donor with stage I lung adenocarcinoma. This sequence joins TRBV6-5 and TRBJ1-3, with D hard to call. The CDR3 coding sequence is TGTGCCAGCAGATTAGCATCCCCTGGTGGAAACACCATATATTTT. This codes for CASRLASPGGNTIYF.